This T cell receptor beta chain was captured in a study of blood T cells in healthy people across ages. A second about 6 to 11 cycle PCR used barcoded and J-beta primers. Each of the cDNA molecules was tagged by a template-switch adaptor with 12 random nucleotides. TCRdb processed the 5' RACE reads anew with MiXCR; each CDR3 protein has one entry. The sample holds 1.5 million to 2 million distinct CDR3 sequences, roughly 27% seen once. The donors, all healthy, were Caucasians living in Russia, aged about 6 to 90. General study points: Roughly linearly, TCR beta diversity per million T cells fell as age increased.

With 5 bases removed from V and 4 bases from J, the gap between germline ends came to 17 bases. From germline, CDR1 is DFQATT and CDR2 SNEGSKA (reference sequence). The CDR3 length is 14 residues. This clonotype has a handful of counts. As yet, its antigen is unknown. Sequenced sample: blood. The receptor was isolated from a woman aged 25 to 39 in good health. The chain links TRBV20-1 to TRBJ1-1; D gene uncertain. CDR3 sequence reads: CSASSQHGTTEAFF. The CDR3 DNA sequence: TGCAGTGCTTCCAGCCAACACGGAACCACTGAAGCTTTCTTT.